These 32 T cell receptor beta chains were all obtained from the same sample, sequenced in a study of cytomegalovirus exposure and HLA in healthy donors. PCR amplification relied on 60 Vbeta primers (plus 13 Jbeta primers). The assay was immunoSEQ multiplex PCR, and TCRdb's table has in-frame clones only and misses some. Seen in this sample are roughly 80,000 clones; the ten most common clones hold roughly 6%. Sequencing was performed on PBMCs. Every receptor here comes from a girl between 5 and 17 years old in good health and CMV-seropositive.

The chain employs TRBV27 and TRBJ2-2; tentative D call: TRBD2 (7 bases). The V gene lost 2 bases and the J gene lost 6 bases, with 13 bases spanning the gap. The CDR3 is 15 amino acids. Per the germline V gene, CDR1 is MNHEY and CDR2 is SMNVEV (reference sequence). This chain's CDR3 is CASSLSGGAPGELFF. DNA for the CDR3: TGTGCCAGCAGTTTAAGTGGGGGGGCTCCCGGGGAGCTGTTTTTT.

V and J are TRBV9 and TRBJ2-7, with 7 bases matching TRBD2. The CDR3 sequence is 13 residues long. Germline trimming cut 4 bases from V and 3 bases from J; bases unmatched to any gene: 4. Germline V gene sequence: CDR1 SGDLS, CDR2 YYNGEE. The CDR3 loop is CASSPGGYYEQYF. CDR3 DNA: TGTGCCAGCAGCCCGGGAGGATACTACGAGCAGTACTTC.

The chain employs TRBV29-1 and TRBJ1-1; D gene uncertain. CDR3 length equals 16 residues. Germline CDR1 reads SQVTM; CDR2 reads ANQGSEA. The V gene lost 3 bases and the J gene lost 2 bases, with 19 bases spanning the gap. The CDR3: CSVETPVGPANTEAFF. The CDR3 DNA follows: TGCAGCGTTGAGACCCCGGTGGGCCCAGCTAACACTGAAGCTTTCTTT.

The chain has TRBV29-1 and TRBJ1-5; TRBD1 is a possible D gene (5 bases). Germline V gene sequence: CDR1 SQVTM, CDR2 ANQGSEA. Trimming shortened V by 4 bases and J by 4 bases, and 14 bases separated the two germline ends. The CDR3 runs to 14 residues. CDR3 nucleotide sequence: TGCAGCGTTGCCTCGGGGGGGAATAATCAGCCCCAGCATTTT. The encoded protein is CSVASGGNNQPQHF.

This chain links TRBV4-1 with TRBJ1-5; TRBD1 matches at 7 bases. The ends lost 1 base at V and 4 bases at J; junction bases unmatched: 10. The CDR3 is 17 residues long. Germline CDR1 MGHRA, CDR2 YSYEKL. In DNA form, the CDR3 reads TGCGCCAGCAGCCAAGCAGGGGGTGCGGGTGGGAATCAGCCCCAGCATTTT. The encoded protein is CASSQAGGAGGNQPQHF.

The chain uses TRBV6-5 and TRBJ1-5; D is unresolved. V lost 3 bases and J lost 1, with 4 bases in between. The CDR3 has 13 residues. CDR1 and CDR2 (germline): MNHEY, SVGAGI. CDR3: CASSYGSNQPQHF. The CDR3 DNA follows: TGTGCCAGCAGTTATGGCAGCAATCAGCCCCAGCATTTT.

The J gene is TRBJ1-2, the V gene TRBV5-4; D is unclear. The V gene's germline CDR1 is SGHNT and CDR2 YYREEE (reference sequence). Trimming took 4 bases from V and 7 from J, leaving 14 bases between them. This CDR3 is 13 amino acids long. The CDR3 spells CASSAYEAPGYTF. In DNA, the CDR3 is TGTGCCAGCAGCGCCTACGAGGCGCCTGGCTACACCTTC. The full variable domain, its missing parts supplied by reference TRBV5-4 and TRBJ1-2, is ETGVTQSPTHLIKTRGQQVTLRCSSQSGHNTVSWYQQALGQGPQFIFQYYREEENGRGNFPPRFSGLQFPNYSSELNVNALELDDSALYLCASSAYEAPGYTFGSGTRLTVV.

The V gene is TRBV5-6, the J gene TRBJ1-6; D remains unclear. V was cut by 3 bases and J by 9 bases, with 13 bases left in between. The CDR3 is made up of 14 amino acids. Germline CDR1 SGHDT, CDR2 YYEEEE. CDR3 loop: CASSSRVSGSPLHF. The CDR3 DNA follows: TGTGCCAGCAGCTCTCGGGTATCGGGTTCACCCCTCCACTTT.

The chain is built from TRBV11-1 and TRBJ1-3; 10 bases are a match to TRBD1. CDR3 length: 17 amino acids. Germline CDR1 SGHAT, CDR2 FQDESV (reference sequence). V was pared by 5 bases and J by 2 bases, with 9 bases of the junction left unmatched. CDR3 sequence: CASSLIRQGAAGNTIYF. CDR3 sequence (DNA): TGTGCCAGCAGCCTAATTAGACAGGGGGCGGCTGGAAACACCATATATTTT.

This rearrangement joins TRBV18 to TRBJ2-3; D perhaps matches TRBD2 (5 bases). Germline CDR1 KGHSH, CDR2 LQKENI. This CDR3 has 12 amino acids. Trimming shortened V by 3 bases and J by 6 bases, and 7 bases separated the two germline ends. The CDR3 sequence: CASSPRGDTQYF. The CDR3 DNA reads as TGTGCCAGCTCACCCCGCGGGGATACGCAGTATTTT.

V is TRBV7-8 and J is TRBJ2-5; 8 positions match TRBD1. V shed 2 bases, J shed 5 bases, and the junction held 7 bases outside the gene matches. This CDR3 is 15 amino acids long. From germline, CDR1 is SGHVS and CDR2 FQNEAQ. The CDR3 is CASSLQGQGFETQYF. CDR3 sequence (DNA): TGTGCCAGCAGCTTACAAGGACAGGGTTTCGAGACCCAGTACTTC.

The V gene is TRBV5-1, the J gene TRBJ2-1; TRBD2 agrees at 10 bases. The CDR3 covers 15 residues. The germline V gene encodes CDR1 SGHRS and CDR2 YFSETQ. The ends lost 1 base at V and 5 bases at J; junction bases unmatched: 3. The CDR3 DNA reads TGCGCCAGCAGCTTGTCTAGCGGGGGCGACAATGAGCAGTTCTTC. It codes for CASSLSSGGDNEQFF.

This chain links TRBV4-1 with TRBJ2-1; 11 bases are a match to TRBD2. Germline V gives CDR1 MGHRA, CDR2 YSYEKL. The CDR3 consists of 17 residues. Losses at the gene ends were 1 base for V and 4 bases for J; bases not matched to a gene: 6. The CDR3 coding sequence is TGCGCCAGCAGCCAAGTAACTAGCGGGGGCCTTTACAATGAGCAGTTCTTC. Translating gives CASSQVTSGGLYNEQFF.

The chain couples TRBV7-8 to TRBJ1-3; weak D call: TRBD1 (5 bases). This CDR3 is 14 amino acids long. The V end was cut by 3 bases, the J end by 6 bases, with 12 bases between. The germline V gene has CDR1 SGHVS and CDR2 FQNEAQ. This CDR3 is CASSLGQGTNTIYF. In nucleotides, the CDR3 is TGTGCCAGCAGCTTGGGCCAGGGTACAAACACCATATATTTT. The full variable domain, completed using reference TRBV7-8 and TRBJ1-3, is GAGVSQSPRYKVAKRGQDVALRCDPISGHVSLFWYQQALGQGPEFLTYFQNEAQLDKSGLPSDRFFAERPEGSVSTLKIQRTQQEDSAVYLCASSLGQGTNTIYFGEGSWLTVV.

The chain combines TRBV5-6 with TRBJ1-5; the D is unclear. V was clipped by 0 bases and J by 3 bases, with 7 bases between them. Germline CDR1 is SGHDT and CDR2 is YYEEEE. This CDR3 region has 14 residues. The CDR3 DNA sequence: TGTGCCAGCAGCTTGGGCAGGCACAATCAGCCCCAGCATTTT. Amino acids: CASSLGRHNQPQHF.

The rearrangement joins TRBV19 to TRBJ2-5; D is ambiguous. Germline V CDR1 and CDR2: LNHDA, SQIVND (reference sequence). V was cut by 6 bases and J by 3 bases, with 14 bases left in between. The CDR3 has 14 amino acids. CDR3 sequence reads: CASSSRRIEETQYF. CDR3 bases: TGTGCCAGTAGCTCACGGCGGATTGAAGAGACCCAGTACTTC.

The chain employs TRBV6-5 and TRBJ2-7; 7 nucleotides align to TRBD1. The CDR3 is made up of 13 amino acids. Looked up from germline, CDR1 is MNHEY and CDR2 is SVGAGI. The V gene end was trimmed by 5 bases and the J gene end by 5 bases; junction bases not matched to a gene: 6. CDR3 loop: CASSDRADHEQYF. The CDR3 DNA reads TGTGCCAGCAGTGACAGGGCCGACCACGAGCAGTACTTC.

The chain has TRBV28 and TRBJ1-4; TRBD1 matches at 9 bases. The trim removed 6 bases at V and 4 bases at J, leaving 9 bases unmatched. The CDR3 is made up of 16 amino acids. Per germline, CDR1 MDHEN and CDR2 SYDVKM. CDR3: CASRGTGRGSNEKLFF. The CDR3 DNA follows: TGTGCCAGCAGGGGGACAGGGCGGGGTAGTAATGAAAAACTGTTTTTT.

This chain links TRBV5-4 with TRBJ1-1, with 8 nucleotides matching TRBD1. CDR3 length equals 16 residues. The V gene end was trimmed by 3 bases and the J gene end by 0 bases; junction bases not matched to a gene: 7. Looked up from germline, CDR1 is SGHNT and CDR2 is YYREEE (reference sequence). For the CDR3, the DNA is TGTGCCAGCAGCTGGGGACAGGAGACAATGAACACTGAAGCTTTCTTT. Its protein is CASSWGQETMNTEAFF. The full variable domain, with the rest looked up from reference TRBV5-4 and TRBJ1-1, is ETGVTQSPTHLIKTRGQQVTLRCSSQSGHNTVSWYQQALGQGPQFIFQYYREEENGRGNFPPRFSGLQFPNYSSELNVNALELDDSALYLCASSWGQETMNTEAFFGQGTRLTVV.

The V and J genes are TRBV5-6 and TRBJ2-3, with 8 bases that match TRBD2. The V gene's germline CDR1 is SGHDT and CDR2 YYEEEE. This CDR3 is built from 15 residues. J lost 2 bases, V lost 4 bases, and 6 bases had no gene match. The CDR3 spells CASSPLAGPTDTQYF. The CDR3 DNA sequence: TGTGCCAGCAGCCCATTAGCGGGGCCCACAGATACGCAGTATTTT.

This chain uses TRBV5-4 with TRBJ1-1; 8 nucleotides align to TRBD1. V lost 3 bases, J lost 3 bases, and 7 bases stayed unmatched. Germline V gives CDR1 SGHNT, CDR2 YYREEE (reference sequence). CDR3 size: 15 residues. The CDR3 loop is CASSSGGRGDTEAFF. CDR3 nucleotides: TGTGCCAGCAGCTCAGGGGGCAGAGGGGACACTGAAGCTTTCTTT.

The gene calls are TRBV5-1 and TRBJ1-2, with D uncertain. Germline lookup yields CDR1 SGHRS and CDR2 YFSETQ. The V end was cut by 1 base, the J end by 5 bases, with 18 bases between. CDR3 size: 16 residues. CDR3 bases: TGCGCCAGCAGCTTGCCGGGAGGAGGGCAGAAGTATGGCTACACCTTC. It encodes CASSLPGGGQKYGYTF.

V gene TRBV7-2 combines with J gene TRBJ2-4; 8 bases are shared with TRBD2. V shed 1 base, J shed 9 bases, and the junction held 8 bases outside the gene matches. Germline-derived CDR1 and CDR2 are SGHTA and FQGNSA. The CDR3 covers 15 residues. The CDR3, as DNA: TGTGCCAGCAGCTTAGACGGGGGGGGCAAACGCATTCAGTACTTC. This codes for CASSLDGGGKRIQYF.

This chain links TRBV19 with TRBJ1-4, with 10 nucleotides matching TRBD1. V was clipped by 6 bases and J by 9 bases; unmatched bases: 7. This CDR3 has 14 amino acids. Germline V gene sequence: CDR1 LNHDA, CDR2 SQIVND (reference sequence). Here the CDR3 DNA reads TGTGCCAGTAGAGGGACAGGGGCCGAGCAAAAACTGTTTTTT. Residues: CASRGTGAEQKLFF.

This chain joins TRBV15 and TRBJ2-5; D possibly corresponds to TRBD1 (5 bases). This CDR3 contains 16 residues. The ends were cut back, 3 bases at V and 5 bases at J, with 19 bases in the middle. Germline CDR1 is LNHNV and CDR2 is YYDKDF (reference sequence). The CDR3 region is CATSSLRQKSLETQYF. The DNA for the CDR3 is TGTGCCACCAGCAGCCTGAGACAGAAATCCTTGGAGACCCAGTACTTC. The full variable domain, rest sourced from reference TRBV15 and TRBJ2-5, is DAMVIQNPRYQVTQFGKPVTLSCSQTLNHNVMYWYQQKSSQAPKLLFHYYDKDFNNEADTPDNFQSRRPNTSFCFLDIRSPGLGDTAMYLCATSSLRQKSLETQYFGPGTRLLVL.

This chain uses TRBV27 with TRBJ2-7, with 10 bases lining up with TRBD2. The length of the CDR3 is 15 residues. Germline loops: CDR1 MNHEY, CDR2 SMNVEV (reference sequence). V dropped 7 bases and J dropped 4; count of bases not matched to a gene: 10. This CDR3 is CASKGGTSDYYEQYF. The CDR3 DNA is TGTGCCAGCAAGGGGGGGACTAGCGATTATTACGAGCAGTACTTC.

The chain uses TRBV7-9 and TRBJ2-5, with 10 bases aligning to TRBD1. The J segment lost 5 bases and the V segment lost 4 bases, leaving 13 bases of the junction unmatched. Germline V gene data show CDR1 as SEHNR and CDR2 as FQNEAQ (reference sequence). CDR3 size: 17 residues. The CDR3 loop is CASSSDALTGGRETQYF. CDR3 bases: TGTGCCAGCAGCTCTGACGCCCTGACAGGGGGCAGGGAGACCCAGTACTTC.

Concerning this clone itself: Its ends do not fully match the called genes, so a read error is possible. The chain has TRBV30 and TRBJ2-3; D may be TRBD1 or TRBD2 (5 bases each). Germline V CDR1 and CDR2: GTSNPN, SVGIG (reference sequence). The CDR3 runs to 15 residues. CDR3 residues: CAGSPGVGAADTQYF. CDR3 bases: TGTGCCGGGAGTCCCGGCGTAGGGGCAGCAGATACGCAGTATTTT.

The genes are TRBV5-4 and TRBJ1-2; 12 nucleotides agree with TRBD1. The V gene's germline CDR1 is SGHNT and CDR2 YYREEE (reference sequence). With 4 bases clipped from V and 8 bases from J, the junction kept 6 bases outside the gene matches. There are 14 residues in the CDR3. This CDR3 reads CASSIGTGGRGYTF. The CDR3 nucleotides read TGTGCCAGCAGCATCGGGACAGGGGGCAGGGGCTACACCTTC.

The CDR3 nucleotides are TGTGCCAGCAGACAGGGAGCCACTGAAGCTTTCTTT. Its translation: CASRQGATEAFF. The chain recombines TRBV6-6 with TRBJ1-1, with a weak D call TRBD1 (6 bases). Trimming removed 6 bases from V and 4 bases from J, with 9 bases in between. Germline-derived CDR1 and CDR2 are MNHNY and SVGAGI (reference sequence). CDR3 length equals 12 residues.

V usage is TRBV29-1 and J usage is TRBJ1-4, with a weak D call TRBD1 (5 bases). In germline, CDR1 is SQVTM, CDR2 ANQGSEA. Trimming took 6 bases from V and 11 from J, leaving 22 bases between them. This CDR3 is 14 amino acids long. In nucleotides, the CDR3 is TGCAGCGTAACCCCAGCGGGGGGTTTGGGGAAACTGTTTTTT. This sequence encodes CSVTPAGGLGKLFF.

This sequence joins TRBV9 and TRBJ1-2; TRBD1 is a possible D gene (6 bases). V was clipped by 0 bases and J by 4 bases, with 7 bases between them. The length of the CDR3 is 13 residues. CDR1 is SGDLS and CDR2 is YYNGEE in the germline V gene. As DNA, the CDR3 is TGTGCCAGCAGCGTAGAGGACAGCTATGGCTACACCTTC. It specifies CASSVEDSYGYTF. Together with reference TRBV9 and TRBJ1-2, the CDR3 gives the full variable domain: DSGVTQTPKHLITATGQRVTLRCSPRSGDLSVYWYQQSLDQGLQFLIQYYNGEERAKGNILERFSAQQFPDLHSELNLSSLELGDSALYFCASSVEDSYGYTFGSGTRLTVV.